The 2 T cell receptor beta chains below come from one sample, sequenced in a study of blood T cell repertoires in COVID-19 (dated by TCRdb to 2018 to 2021). Libraries came from the immunoSEQ multiplex PCR assay. Imported from immuneACCESS, the table was reduced by TCRdb to in-frame sequences with V and J called. These copies leave out some clones; in studies compared against another copy, an unresolved V gene accounts for under half, and the cause of the remainder is not known. This sample has about 160,000 clones in its table, and 80% to 90% of those were observed once. The top ten hold roughly 1% of the sample. Material for sequencing was peripheral blood. These receptors originate from a man in his forties or fifties with acute or convalescent COVID-19.

The V and J genes are TRBV7-9 and TRBJ2-1; 10 nucleotides agree with TRBD1. J gave up 15 bases and V 5 bases, and 7 bases lay outside the gene matches. CDR3 length: 12 residues. Per the germline V gene, CDR1 is SEHNR and CDR2 is FQNEAQ (reference sequence). The DNA of the CDR3 is TGTGCCAGCAGCGGAGGGGACAGGGGTTGGTTCTTC. It translates to CASSGGDRGWFF.

V usage is TRBV18 and J usage is TRBJ1-2; TRBD1 might be the D (6 bases). The CDR3 sequence is 14 residues long. V was pared by 2 bases and J by 8 bases, with 15 bases between. In germline, CDR1 is KGHSH, CDR2 LQKENI. CDR3 bases: TGTGCCAGCTCACCATCGTTTAGGCAGGGGGGCTACACCTTC. Translating gives CASSPSFRQGGYTF.